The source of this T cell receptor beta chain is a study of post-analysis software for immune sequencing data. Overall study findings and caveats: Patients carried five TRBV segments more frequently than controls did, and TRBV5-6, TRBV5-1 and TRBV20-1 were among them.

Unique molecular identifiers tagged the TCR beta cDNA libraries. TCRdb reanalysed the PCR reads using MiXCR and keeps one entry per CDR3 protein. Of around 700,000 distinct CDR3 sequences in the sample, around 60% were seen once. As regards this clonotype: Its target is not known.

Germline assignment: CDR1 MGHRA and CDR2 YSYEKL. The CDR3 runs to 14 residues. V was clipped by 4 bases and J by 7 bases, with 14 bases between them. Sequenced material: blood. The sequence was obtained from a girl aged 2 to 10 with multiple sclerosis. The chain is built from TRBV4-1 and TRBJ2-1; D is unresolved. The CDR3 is CASSPEVGSNEQFF. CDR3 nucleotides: TGCGCCAGCAGCCCCGAAGTAGGGTCAAATGAGCAGTTCTTC.